This is a list of T cell receptor beta chains from one sample in a study of OX40 agonist ivuxolimab in advanced cancers. Clones were read by immunoSEQ multiplex PCR, and TCRdb kept only the in-frame ones, dropping some. This sample carries 60,000 to 80,000 clones, roughly 82% of them seen once, and the ten largest clones take around 1.5%. The material was CD4+ or CD8+ T cells sorted from blood, obtained in a trial of the OX40 agonist ivuxolimab. The receptors originated from an adult with an advanced solid tumor such as melanoma, head and neck, liver or kidney cancer. Each CDR3 is given with its conserved first and last residue.

cdr3_aa: CASSPTEEPDTQYF
v_call: TRBV11-3
j_call: TRBJ2-3

cdr3_aa: CASSPSGDRGFRGYTF
v_call: TRBV18
j_call: TRBJ1-2

cdr3_aa: CATTMDRGSYGYTF
v_call: TRBV19
j_call: TRBJ1-2

cdr3_aa: CASSQEWRTSGRNEQFF
v_call: TRBV4-2
j_call: TRBJ2-1

cdr3_aa: CASTAPTGKGYEQYF
v_call: TRBV28
j_call: TRBJ2-7

cdr3_aa: CASSQGISSYNEQFF
v_call: TRBV4-2
j_call: TRBJ2-1

cdr3_aa: CASSFRRIRNEQFF
v_call: TRBV11-2
j_call: TRBJ2-1

cdr3_aa: CASRGRDLRTDTQYF
v_call: TRBV2
j_call: TRBJ2-3

cdr3_aa: CASSLRTSDTQYF
v_call: TRBV7-3
j_call: TRBJ2-3

cdr3_aa: CASSNGPSYGYTF
v_call: TRBV6-5
j_call: TRBJ1-2

cdr3_aa: CASSRYRGETGNTIYF
v_call: TRBV6-6
j_call: TRBJ1-3

cdr3_aa: CASSLVIREGGYTF
v_call: TRBV7-2
j_call: TRBJ1-2

cdr3_aa: CSVGETSEQYF
v_call: TRBV20-1
j_call: TRBJ2-7

cdr3_aa: CASSAAGNVLTF
v_call: TRBV2
j_call: TRBJ2-6

cdr3_aa: CASSFLEETQYF
v_call: TRBV5-5
j_call: TRBJ2-5

cdr3_aa: CASSLRTGNYGYTF
v_call: TRBV2
j_call: TRBJ1-2

cdr3_aa: CASTKGQGPLTFYGYTF
v_call: TRBV6-4
j_call: TRBJ1-2

cdr3_aa: CASSVDGSNQPQHF
v_call: TRBV9
j_call: TRBJ1-5

cdr3_aa: CASSPLRGAGSAYEQYF
v_call: TRBV18
j_call: TRBJ2-7

cdr3_aa: CASSPAGVYNEQFF
v_call: TRBV2
j_call: TRBJ2-1

cdr3_aa: CASRQQGVANEKLFF
v_call: TRBV28
j_call: TRBJ1-4

cdr3_aa: CASSLAGDTEAFF
v_call: TRBV5-1
j_call: TRBJ1-1

cdr3_aa: CASSLSGTYSNEQFF
v_call: TRBV7-9
j_call: TRBJ2-1

cdr3_aa: CASSFKAGSFYEQYF
v_call: TRBV27
j_call: TRBJ2-7

cdr3_aa: CASSLTGWEREVYEQYF
v_call: TRBV7-2
j_call: TRBJ2-7

cdr3_aa: CASSLGGGYGYTF
v_call: TRBV7-2
j_call: TRBJ1-2

cdr3_aa: CASSLLEGQGGAQETQYF
v_call: TRBV5-1
j_call: TRBJ2-5

cdr3_aa: CASRREAETQYF
v_call: TRBV28
j_call: TRBJ2-5

cdr3_aa: CASSLDSNQPQHF
v_call: TRBV5-1
j_call: TRBJ1-5

cdr3_aa: CASSSDRFNQPQHF
v_call: TRBV27
j_call: TRBJ1-5

cdr3_aa: CASSLVSGRYRIQNTEAFF
v_call: TRBV5-1
j_call: TRBJ1-1

cdr3_aa: CASSLGTRGKGYTF
v_call: TRBV5-4
j_call: TRBJ1-2

cdr3_aa: CASCRQGWNTEAFF
v_call: TRBV18
j_call: TRBJ1-1

cdr3_aa: CAWSEGASYGYTF
v_call: TRBV30
j_call: TRBJ1-2

cdr3_aa: CASSRTGGTEAFF
v_call: TRBV6-5
j_call: TRBJ1-1

cdr3_aa: CSVYLAGGDVDTQYF
v_call: TRBV29-1
j_call: TRBJ2-3

cdr3_aa: CASTEQGNTEAFF
v_call: TRBV10-2
j_call: TRBJ1-1

cdr3_aa: CAISRTEPNYGYTF
v_call: TRBV10-3
j_call: TRBJ1-2

cdr3_aa: CASSPGPVHGYTF
v_call: TRBV5-4
j_call: TRBJ1-2

cdr3_aa: CASTRLAGVDEQYF
v_call: TRBV5-6
j_call: TRBJ2-7

cdr3_aa: CASSLLAGGGNTEAFF
v_call: TRBV7-2
j_call: TRBJ1-1

cdr3_aa: CASRRPGSEYGEQFF
v_call: TRBV6-1
j_call: TRBJ2-1

cdr3_aa: CASSAISGNTIYF
v_call: TRBV5-4
j_call: TRBJ1-3